The next 21 T cell receptor beta chains were all read from a single sample in a study of human T cells and chemical hapten exposure. In TCRdb, the RACE reads were re-called with MiXCR into one record per CDR3 protein. This sample has tens of thousands of distinct CDR3 sequences, with approximately 10% found just once. Time point described: patch test 3, about 24 weeks after DPC sensitization. Treatment in this sample: therapeutic diphenylcyclopropenone sensitization with weekly scalp DPC. Sequencing used whole blood, obtained in connection with sensitization to the hapten diphenylcyclopropenone (DPC). These receptors all stem from a woman younger than 45 with alopecia areata. Some clones in this sample may be carry-over from other donors' samples.

There are many counts of this clonotype. The rearrangement uses TRBV25-1 and TRBJ2-5; possibly TRBD1 for D (5 bases). Trimming shortened V by 3 bases and J by 3 bases, and 8 bases separated the two germline ends. The CDR3 extends over 13 amino acids. Germline CDR1 and CDR2: MGHDK and SYGVNS. In DNA, the CDR3 is TGTGCCAGCAGTGAGGCAGGGAAAGAGACCCAGTACTTC. Its protein product is CASSEAGKETQYF.

The CDR3 spells CASSVGGGLSGNTIYF. In DNA, the CDR3 is TGTGCCAGCAGTGTCGGGGGTGGACTCTCTGGAAACACCATATATTTT. The V call is TRBV6-5, the J call TRBJ1-3; the D gene is possibly TRBD1 (5 bases). The CDR3 is 16 residues long. V gave up 5 bases and J gave up 0 bases, with 14 bases separating them. Germline CDR1 and CDR2: MNHEY and SVGAGI.

This clonotype was detected only a few times. At one boundary the junction diverges from the germline segment, which might be a read error. This chain uses TRBV9 with TRBJ1-3; D unclear. CDR1 SGDLS and CDR2 YYNGEE come from the germline V gene. The CDR3 loop spans 14 amino acids. CDR3: CAGSVEIPGNTIYF. Written as DNA, the CDR3 is TGTGCCGGCAGCGTAGAAATACCTGGAAACACCATATATTTT.

This clonotype was counted only a few times. The chain carries TRBV9 and TRBJ2-5; D might be TRBD2 (5 bases). Germline V lookup: CDR1 SGDLS, CDR2 YYNGEE. Trimming shortened V by 0 bases and J by 5 bases, and 17 bases separated the two germline ends. The CDR3 is 16 residues long. CDR3 in amino acids: CASSVGPRTGMETQYF. CDR3 sequence (DNA): TGTGCCAGCAGCGTAGGCCCAAGGACGGGGATGGAGACCCAGTACTTC.

This clonotype occurred many times. The chain employs TRBV2 and TRBJ1-2; tentatively, D is TRBD1 (5 bases). The CDR3 is made up of 13 amino acids. The germline V and J ends were trimmed by 4 bases and 6 bases, with 12 bases remaining between them. CDR1 is SNHLY, CDR2 FYNNEI, per germline. CDR3 sequence reads: CASSGQLLDGYTF. Here the CDR3 DNA reads TGTGCCAGCAGTGGACAGCTCCTCGATGGCTACACCTTC. Variable domain in full (rest from reference TRBV2 and TRBJ1-2): EPEVTQTPSHQVTQMGQEVILRCVPISNHLYFYWYRQILGQKVEFLVSFYNNEISEKSEIFDDQFSVERPDGSNFTLKIRSTKLEDSAMYFCASSGQLLDGYTFGSGTRLTVV.

V and J are TRBV5-5 and TRBJ2-2; D uncertain. Germline CDR1 SGHKS, CDR2 YYEKEE (reference sequence). The CDR3 has 13 residues. Between the trimmed V and J ends, which lost 5 bases and 3 bases, there was a span of 8 bases. In DNA, the CDR3 is TGTGCCAGCAGTTTTAGAGACACCGGGGAGCTGTTTTTT. Amino acids: CASSFRDTGELFF.

The rearrangement links TRBV28 to TRBJ1-1; TRBD1 is a possible D gene (5 bases). Germline CDR1 MDHEN, CDR2 SYDVKM. V lost 11 bases and J 1 base, leaving 14 bases between the germline ends. The CDR3 totals 13 residues. In DNA, the CDR3 is TGTGCCTACCGTGGGGGATCGAACACTGAAGCTTTCTTT. Its translation is CAYRGGSNTEAFF.

The chain combines TRBV20-1 with TRBJ1-5, with 7 bases lining up with TRBD1. The trim removed 6 bases at V and 0 bases at J, leaving 8 bases unmatched. Germline CDR1 reads DFQATT; CDR2 reads SNEGSKA (reference sequence). The length of the CDR3 is 15 residues. The CDR3 DNA reads as TGCAGTGCCGAAAGGACAGGCCTTAGCAATCAGCCCCAGCATTTT. It specifies CSAERTGLSNQPQHF.

The gene calls are TRBV7-9 and TRBJ2-6; tentatively, D is TRBD2 (5 bases). CDR3 length: 15 amino acids. Trimming shortened V by 4 bases and J by 0 bases, and 7 bases separated the two germline ends. Germline lookup yields CDR1 SEHNR and CDR2 FQNEAQ (reference sequence). The CDR3 sequence: CASSSSNSGANVLTF. CDR3 DNA sequence: TGTGCCAGCAGCTCTAGCAACTCTGGGGCCAACGTCCTGACTTTC.

The CDR3 loop is CASSQDYRGSTDTQYF. The CDR3 DNA reads TGCGCCAGCAGCCAAGATTACCGCGGATCCACAGATACGCAGTATTTT. The chain employs TRBV4-3 and TRBJ2-3; D unresolved. Per germline, CDR1 LGHNA and CDR2 YSLEER. The CDR3 is made up of 16 amino acids. The V and J ends lost 0 bases and 2 bases respectively, with 12 bases between them.

For this clonotype: The junction and the germline gene differ at one end; a read error may be behind it. The J gene is TRBJ1-1, the V gene TRBV18; 7 positions agree with TRBD1. The CDR3 length is 12 residues. Germline V lookup: CDR1 KGHSH, CDR2 LQKENI. CDR3 sequence: CASSAPGGEAFF. The CDR3 region has the DNA TGTGCCAGCTCAGCACCAGGGGGAGAAGCTTTCTTT.

The chain combines TRBV6-6 with TRBJ1-5, with D perhaps TRBD1 (5 bases). The CDR3 extends over 14 amino acids. Trimming took off 6 bases at V and 6 bases at J, with 15 bases between the two ends. Per germline, CDR1 MNHNY and CDR2 SVGAGI (reference sequence). The CDR3 bases are TGTGCCAGCAGAAAGGGGTTAAGCGTTCAGCCCCAGCATTTT. It codes for CASRKGLSVQPQHF.

This clonotype was counted only a few times. The rearrangement joins TRBV10-2 to TRBJ2-7; the D is unclear. The germline V gene encodes CDR1 WSHSY and CDR2 SAAADI. This CDR3 has 15 residues. Trimming cost V 6 bases and J 3 bases, with 18 bases left between them. The chain's CDR3 is CASSPESHRYYEQYF. The CDR3 DNA sequence: TGCGCCAGCAGCCCTGAGTCGCACAGATACTACGAGCAGTACTTC.

At least ten counts were recorded for this clonotype. The chain joins TRBV6-2 or TRBV6-3 to TRBJ2-5; D ambiguous. The V gene lost 6 bases and the J gene lost 5 bases, with 10 bases spanning the gap. Germline V gene lookup returns CDR1 MNHEY and CDR2 SVGEGT. The CDR3 totals 12 residues. Here the CDR3 reads CASSQTAETQYF. The CDR3 bases are TGTGCCAGCAGCCAAACGGCGGAGACCCAGTACTTC.

This clonotype came up a few times. The chain recombines TRBV12-3 or TRBV12-4 with TRBJ2-3, with 9 bases that match TRBD2. The CDR3 sequence is 14 residues long. V shed 4 bases, J shed 6 bases, and the junction held 5 bases outside the gene matches. CDR3 sequence reads: CASSSGTSKDTQYF. As DNA, the CDR3 is TGTGCCAGCAGTTCCGGGACTAGCAAGGATACGCAGTATTTT.

This sequence joins TRBV2 and TRBJ1-6; a weak D match, TRBD1 (6 bases). This CDR3 has 13 amino acids. Germline V lookup: CDR1 SNHLY, CDR2 FYNNEI. V was pared by 11 bases and J by 3 bases, with 11 bases between. The CDR3 loop reads CADRGDYNSPLHF. The CDR3 DNA is TGTGCCGATAGGGGGGACTATAATTCACCCCTCCACTTT.

This clonotype was seen more than once but under ten times. The chain combines TRBV6-5 with TRBJ2-3; D unresolved. Germline CDR1 MNHEY, CDR2 SVGAGI. Trimming removed 2 bases from V and 0 bases from J, with 6 bases in between. The CDR3 spans 14 residues. Here the CDR3 DNA reads TGTGCCAGCAGTTACAGTGCAAGCACAGATACGCAGTATTTT. It specifies CASSYSASTDTQYF.

This rearrangement joins TRBV3-1 to TRBJ2-2, with TRBD2 identical over 7 bases. The germline V gene has CDR1 LGHDT and CDR2 YNNKEL (reference sequence). Losses at the gene ends were 0 bases for V and 2 bases for J; bases not matched to a gene: 6. CDR3 length: 17 residues. Written as DNA, the CDR3 is TGTGCCAGCAGCCAAGACGCTGGGGGGGTCAACACCGGGGAGCTGTTTTTT. It yields the protein CASSQDAGGVNTGELFF.

This clonotype was recorded many times. In DNA, the CDR3 is TGTGCCAGCAGGCCCTTCTCAGGGGGCAGCTCGAACACCGGGGAGCTGTTTTTT. Translation gives CASRPFSGGSSNTGELFF. This rearrangement joins TRBV27 to TRBJ2-2; 8 bases match TRBD1. CDR3 length: 18 amino acids. Germline assignment: CDR1 MNHEY and CDR2 SMNVEV (reference sequence). The V segment lost 6 bases and the J segment 0 bases; nucleotides outside the gene matches: 12.

This clonotype was detected only a few times. The chain carries TRBV24-1 and TRBJ2-1; the match to TRBD2 covers 10 bases. CDR1 KGHDR and CDR2 SFDVKD come from the germline V gene. With 3 bases clipped from V and 6 bases from J, the junction kept 4 bases outside the gene matches. This CDR3 spans 15 amino acids. The CDR3 DNA follows: TGTGCCACCAGTGATAATAGCGGGGGGAGCAATGAGCAGTTCTTC. It yields the protein CATSDNSGGSNEQFF.

The sample holds many counts of this clonotype. One end of the junction is discordant with germline, which a read error may explain. V usage is TRBV30 and J usage is TRBJ1-1; 8 bases match TRBD1. The CDR3 is 15 amino acids. CDR1 and CDR2 from the germline V gene are GTSNPN and SVGIG (reference sequence). This chain's CDR3 is CAWRDPRQGNAEAFF. CDR3 nucleotides: TGTGCCTGGAGGGACCCCAGACAGGGGAACGCTGAAGCTTTCTTT.